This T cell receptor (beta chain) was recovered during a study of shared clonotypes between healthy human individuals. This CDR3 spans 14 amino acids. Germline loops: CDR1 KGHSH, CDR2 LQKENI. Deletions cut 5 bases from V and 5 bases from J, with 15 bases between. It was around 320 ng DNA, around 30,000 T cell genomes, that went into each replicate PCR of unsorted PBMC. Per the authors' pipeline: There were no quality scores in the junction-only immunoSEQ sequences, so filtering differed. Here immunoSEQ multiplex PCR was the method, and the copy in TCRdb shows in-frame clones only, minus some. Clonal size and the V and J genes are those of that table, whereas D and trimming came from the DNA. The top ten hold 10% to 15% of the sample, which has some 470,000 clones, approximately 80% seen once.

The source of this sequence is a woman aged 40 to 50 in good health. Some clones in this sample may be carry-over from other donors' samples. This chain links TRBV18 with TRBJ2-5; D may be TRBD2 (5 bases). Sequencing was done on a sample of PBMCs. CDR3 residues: CASSVRAPGETQYF. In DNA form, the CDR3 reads TGTGCCAGCTCAGTTCGAGCACCGGGGGAGACCCAGTACTTC.